The entry that follows covers one TCR beta chain sequence. Its specificity is unknown. Assay: immunoSEQ multiplex PCR; the TCRdb copy retains only in-frame clones and omits some. The table records 25,000 to 30,000 clones, just over 90% of them present only once. This entry belongs to a study of OX40 agonist ivuxolimab in advanced cancers. J gave up 4 bases and V 4 bases, and 5 bases lay outside the gene matches. This CDR3 is 14 amino acids long. Germline CDR1 and CDR2: KGHSH and LQKENI. Overall study results and limits: Also showing low normalized T-cell clonal expansion were some of the nonresponders.

The clonotype originates from an adult with an advanced solid tumor such as melanoma, head and neck, liver or kidney cancer. Sequencing used CD4+ or CD8+ T cells sorted from blood, obtained in a trial of the OX40 agonist ivuxolimab. The chain carries TRBV18 and TRBJ2-3; 7 bases are shared with TRBD1. This CDR3 reads CASSLGTAPDTQYF. The CDR3 nucleotides read TGTGCCAGCTCACTCGGGACAGCCCCAGATACGCAGTATTTT. The full variable domain, completed using reference TRBV18 and TRBJ2-3, is NAGVMQNPRHLVRRRGQEARLRCSPMKGHSHVYWYRQLPEEGLKFMVYLQKENIIDESGMPKERFSAEFPKEGPSILRIQQVVRGDSAAYFCASSLGTAPDTQYFGPGTRLTVL.